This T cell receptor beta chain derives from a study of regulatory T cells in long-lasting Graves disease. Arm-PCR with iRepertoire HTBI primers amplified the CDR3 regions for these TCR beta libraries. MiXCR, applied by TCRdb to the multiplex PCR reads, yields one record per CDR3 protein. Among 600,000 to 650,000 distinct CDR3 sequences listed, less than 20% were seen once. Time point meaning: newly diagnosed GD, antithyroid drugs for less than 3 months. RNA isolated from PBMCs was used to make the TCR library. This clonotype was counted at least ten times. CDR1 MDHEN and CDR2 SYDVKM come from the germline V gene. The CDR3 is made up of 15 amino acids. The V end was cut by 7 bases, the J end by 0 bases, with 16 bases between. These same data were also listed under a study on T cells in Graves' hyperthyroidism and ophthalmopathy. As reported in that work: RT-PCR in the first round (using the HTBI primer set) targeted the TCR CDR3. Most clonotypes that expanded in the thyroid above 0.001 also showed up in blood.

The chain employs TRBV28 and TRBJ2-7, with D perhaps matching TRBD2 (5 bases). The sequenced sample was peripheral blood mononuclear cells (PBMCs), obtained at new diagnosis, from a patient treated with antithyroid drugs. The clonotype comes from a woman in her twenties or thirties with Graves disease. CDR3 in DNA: TGTGCCAGCATCCCATCGCTTGGACTCTCCTACGAGCAGTACTTC. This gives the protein CASIPSLGLSYEQYF.